Listed below are T cell receptor beta chains from one sample, sequenced in a study of blood T cells in healthy people across ages. TCRdb called the 5' RACE reads again in MiXCR, with one record for every CDR3 protein. This repertoire shows fewer than 2 million distinct CDR3 sequences, about 39% found once; its top ten account for about 23%. Specimen: blood. These receptors originate from a human donor in good health. Each CDR3 is given with its conserved first and last residue. The D gene is left open where the match is weak. Expanded clones get a size class; other rows say once, few or many, or leave the size out.

v_call,d_call,j_call,clone_size,cdr3_aa,cdr3_nt
TRBV7-2,TRBD1,TRBJ2-3,.,CASSVAGTGIADTQYF,TGTGCCAGCAGCGTAGCCGGGACAGGGATTGCAGATACGCAGTATTTT
TRBV27,TRBD1,TRBJ2-4,few,CASSFRAGQVKNIQYF,TGTGCCAGCAGTTTTCGGGCTGGACAGGTTAAAAACATTCAGTACTTC
TRBV11-1,.,TRBJ2-1,.,CASSLLRGADDEQFF,TGTGCCAGCAGCTTACTCCGGGGGGCCGACGATGAGCAGTTCTTC
TRBV12-3/TRBV12-4,TRBD1,TRBJ1-2,.,CASSPSGTGGYGYTF,TGTGCCAGCAGTCCTTCCGGGACAGGGGGCTATGGCTACACCTTC
TRBV14,.,TRBJ2-1,.,CASSQGGGPIHNEQFF,TGTGCCAGCAGCCAAGGCGGGGGCCCCATCCACAATGAGCAGTTCTTC
TRBV20-1,.,TRBJ1-5,.,CSARGWREQPQHF,TGCAGTGCTAGAGGCTGGAGGGAACAGCCCCAGCATTTT
TRBV7-6,.,TRBJ2-1,.,CASSLPRRDIGRPYNEQFF,TGTGCCAGCAGCTTACCCCGAAGAGACATTGGCAGGCCCTACAATGAGCAGTTCTTC
TRBV20-1,TRBD1,TRBJ1-2,.,CSAERQGNYGYTF,TGCAGTGCCGAAAGACAGGGAAACTATGGCTACACCTTC
TRBV29-1,.,TRBJ2-3,.,CSVGRTGRADTQYF,TGCAGCGTTGGACGGACAGGGAGGGCAGATACGCAGTATTTT
TRBV12-3/TRBV12-4,.,TRBJ1-2,few,CASSRPSGFNGYTF,TGTGCCAGCAGTCGCCCCAGTGGGTTTAATGGCTACACCTTC
TRBV20-1,.,TRBJ2-7,few,CSASGVRVTYEQYF,TGCAGTGCTAGTGGAGTCAGGGTCACCTACGAGCAGTACTTC
TRBV5-1,TRBD2,TRBJ2-1,.,CASSSGGLAINEQFF,TGCGCCAGCAGCTCGGGGGGACTAGCAATCAATGAGCAGTTCTTC
TRBV5-6,.,TRBJ2-1,many,CASSPGEGEQFF,TGTGCCAGCAGCCCCGGTGAGGGCGAGCAGTTCTTC
TRBV7-3,.,TRBJ1-6,.,CASSRSLSYNSPLHF,TGTGCCAGCAGCAGGTCCCTCAGCTATAATTCACCCCTCCACTTT
TRBV6-5,.,TRBJ2-7,.,CASSYSRVGSCEQYF,TGTGCCAGCAGTTACTCGAGGGTAGGGTCCTGCGAGCAGTACTTC
TRBV10-3,TRBD1,TRBJ2-7,few,CAISGGTGPYEQYF,TGTGCCATCAGTGGGGGGACAGGGCCCTACGAGCAGTACTTC
TRBV20-1,.,TRBJ1-2,few,CSATTDNYGYTF,TGCAGTGCCACGACAGACAACTATGGCTACACCTTC
TRBV27,TRBD2,TRBJ2-5,few,CASRSGGGPQETQYF,TGTGCCAGCAGGAGCGGGGGGGGTCCCCAAGAGACCCAGTACTTC
TRBV4-2,.,TRBJ1-1,.,CASSQAGTLGRAFF,TGTGCCAGCAGCCAAGCGGGGACCCTAGGGAGAGCTTTCTTT
TRBV5-1,.,TRBJ1-3,.,CASSLSGPGNTIYF,TGCGCCAGCAGCTTGTCAGGCCCTGGAAACACCATATATTTT
TRBV4-1,.,TRBJ2-7,few,CASSQVSGIHDEQYF,TGCGCCAGCAGCCAAGTATCAGGAATCCATGACGAGCAGTACTTC
TRBV6-5,.,TRBJ1-2,.,CASLTGGWGYTF,TGTGCCAGCTTGACAGGCGGATGGGGCTACACCTTC
TRBV12-3/TRBV12-4,.,TRBJ2-1,.,CASSLSFSNEQFF,TGTGCCAGCAGCCTCTCGTTCAGCAATGAGCAGTTCTTC
TRBV28,.,TRBJ2-5,many,CASTLRGIQETQYF,TGTGCCAGCACCTTACGGGGAATCCAAGAGACCCAGTACTTC
TRBV12-3/TRBV12-4,.,TRBJ2-1,.,CASSLTGTPYYEQFF,TGTGCCAGCAGTCTAACAGGGACCCCCTACTACGAGCAGTTCTTC
TRBV27,.,TRBJ2-7,.,CASRTSQQREQYF,TGTGCCAGCCGGACCTCCCAGCAGCGCGAGCAGTACTTC
TRBV2,.,TRBJ2-5,.,CASSGGPRTPYQETQYF,TGTGCCAGCAGTGGGGGTCCCAGGACACCGTACCAAGAGACCCAGTACTTC
TRBV5-6,.,TRBJ2-1,.,CASSLQAPDEQFF,TGTGCCAGCAGCTTGCAGGCGCCCGATGAGCAGTTCTTC
TRBV20-1,TRBD2,TRBJ2-3,.,CSANRGGRDTQYF,TGCAGTGCTAACCGGGGGGGCAGAGATACGCAGTATTTT
TRBV18,.,TRBJ2-7,.,CASSPELDSYEQYF,TGTGCCAGCTCACCCGAGTTGGACAGCTACGAGCAGTACTTC
TRBV20-1,TRBD2,TRBJ2-1,few,CSTRRGLGEQFF,TGCAGTACGCGAAGGGGACTAGGGGAGCAGTTCTTC
TRBV7-2,TRBD1,TRBJ1-1,.,CASRQTGAGGTEAFF,TGTGCCAGCAGACAGACAGGGGCCGGAGGCACTGAAGCTTTCTTT
TRBV11-2,.,TRBJ1-6,.,CASSLDTRTVNSPLHF,TGTGCCAGCAGCTTAGATACCCGGACAGTTAATTCACCCCTCCACTTT
TRBV12-3/TRBV12-4,.,TRBJ1-2,few,CASSFRQLYGYTF,TGTGCCAGCAGTTTCCGGCAGCTCTATGGCTACACCTTC
TRBV5-1,.,TRBJ1-2,few,CASSLGDHSRSYGYTF,TGCGCCAGCAGCTTGGGTGACCATTCTCGGAGCTATGGCTACACCTTC
TRBV6-1,TRBD2,TRBJ2-3,few,CASRRTSGATTSTDTQYF,TGTGCCAGCAGGAGGACTAGCGGGGCTACTACTAGCACAGATACGCAGTATTTT
TRBV7-9,.,TRBJ1-2,once,CASNDRTGEGYTF,TGTGCCAGCAACGATAGGACGGGCGAGGGCTACACCTTC
TRBV5-6,TRBD1,TRBJ1-2,.,CASSLASETGNGYTF,TGTGCCAGCAGCTTGGCCTCTGAGACAGGGAATGGCTACACCTTC
TRBV6-5,.,TRBJ1-1,many,CASSYGQGGTEAFF,TGTGCCAGCAGTTACGGGCAGGGAGGTACTGAAGCTTTCTTT
TRBV10-3,.,TRBJ2-3,.,CAISERVVHTQYF,TGTGCCATCAGTGAGAGGGTGGTACATACGCAGTATTTT
TRBV20-1,.,TRBJ2-7,few,CSARGYSTNEQYF,TGCAGTGCTAGAGGGTATAGCACGAACGAGCAGTACTTC
TRBV20-1,.,TRBJ1-5,few,CSAREGTWSQPQHF,TGCAGTGCTAGAGAGGGGACCTGGAGTCAGCCCCAGCATTTT
TRBV7-9,.,TRBJ2-3,few,CASSFYVSDTQYF,TGTGCCAGCAGCTTCTACGTATCAGATACGCAGTATTTT
TRBV12-3/TRBV12-4,TRBD2,TRBJ2-7,few,CASSFFASGVNEQYF,TGTGCCAGCAGTTTTTTTGCTAGCGGGGTTAACGAGCAGTACTTC
TRBV20-1,.,TRBJ2-5,.,CSANEQVETQYF,TGCAGTGCTAATGAACAGGTCGAGACCCAGTACTTC
TRBV5-5,TRBD2,TRBJ2-7,few,CASSLWGRALDEQYF,TGTGCCAGCAGCCTATGGGGGAGGGCTTTAGACGAGCAGTACTTC
TRBV29-1,.,TRBJ2-7,many,CSVEAGTGEQYF,TGCAGCGTTGAAGCAGGAACGGGGGAGCAGTACTTC
TRBV20-1,.,TRBJ1-2,once,CSVFRVAGYTF,TGCAGTGTTTTTAGGGTGGCTGGCTACACCTTC